The rows below give T cell receptor beta chains drawn from one sample of a study of technical replicates of blood from several donors. Sequenced by immunoSEQ multiplex PCR; TCRdb stores in-frame clones only, minus some. The repertoire holds around 50,000 clones, roughly nine tenths seen once, with about 3.8% in the top ten. Material: PBMCs. These receptor sequences come from a human donor in good health. Some clones in this sample may be carry-over from other donors' samples. Each CDR3 is given without its conserved first and last residue.

CDR3aa,v_gene,j_gene
ASSLLAGVEETQY,TRBV7-2,TRBJ2-5
ASSLSRTGRVNQPQH,TRBV27,TRBJ1-5
ASGRTLSSYNEQF,TRBV7-8,TRBJ2-1
ASSYFGLAEETQY,TRBV6-5,TRBJ2-5
ASSRGGDTQY,TRBV6-1,TRBJ2-3
ASSILAGGTSYEQY,TRBV19,TRBJ2-7
ASSAGLAENNEQF,TRBV11-2,TRBJ2-1
AWSSGGPEAF,TRBV30,TRBJ1-1
ASSPWTGRSQPQH,TRBV18,TRBJ1-5
ASSPRDRVTGELF,TRBV13,TRBJ2-2
ASSPRTGELF,TRBV5-1,TRBJ2-2
ASSINLADTQY,TRBV19,TRBJ2-3
ASSSLAGGYQETQY,TRBV4-1,TRBJ2-5
ASRVGGGYEQY,TRBV25-1,TRBJ2-7
ATSRVWGQRADTQY,TRBV15,TRBJ2-3
ASRLAGGHENEQF,TRBV2,TRBJ2-1
ASSRSGATFQETQY,TRBV4-3,TRBJ2-5
AWGASSNQPQH,TRBV30,TRBJ1-5
ASSPYRGLNTEAF,TRBV18,TRBJ1-1
ASSLAGTASGNTIY,TRBV7-2,TRBJ1-3
ASSLQGTASGNTIY,TRBV5-4,TRBJ1-3
ASSSCFFRETQY,TRBV6-8,TRBJ2-5
ASSLYFRVTDTQY,TRBV11-2,TRBJ2-3
ASSAGQGGTDTQY,TRBV6-1,TRBJ2-3
ASSQGRGEAF,TRBV14,TRBJ1-1
AWGFRQPQH,TRBV30,TRBJ1-5
ASSPSQGIPNYGYT,TRBV18,TRBJ1-2
ASSKYYEQY,TRBV5-6,TRBJ2-7
ASSYTSGGETQY,TRBV6-5,TRBJ2-5
ASTATSPNTEAF,TRBV6-6,TRBJ1-1
ASSVGTGSGSPLH,TRBV9,TRBJ1-6
AWSGGGYNSPLH,TRBV30,TRBJ1-6
ASSLATGGVYEQY,TRBV27,TRBJ2-7
ASSTTAWEIQY,TRBV19,TRBJ2-5
ASSSGGADTQY,TRBV19,TRBJ2-3
ASSPDDRGGRETQY,TRBV7-6,TRBJ2-5
ASSLALGARYEQY,TRBV5-1,TRBJ2-7
ASSEEGGVGLNGYT,TRBV6-1,TRBJ1-2
ASSSTRTTSYEQY,TRBV7-8,TRBJ2-7
ASSPAGGADTQY,TRBV7-3,TRBJ2-3
ASSSILAGEGEQY,TRBV7-8,TRBJ2-7
ASSDSIAGGHTQY,TRBV6-4,TRBJ2-3
ASSPAWGRMSGANVLT,TRBV4-1,TRBJ2-6
ASSLDNEQF,TRBV7-9,TRBJ2-1
ASAPGTGNTGELF,TRBV6-4,TRBJ2-2
ASSSQGGSNQPQH,TRBV7-2,TRBJ1-5
ASSDVVQTSGQQF,TRBV2,TRBJ2-1
ASSFDTSYEQY,TRBV7-9,TRBJ2-7
ASSLTDTQY,TRBV5-6,TRBJ2-3